This is a list of T cell receptor beta chains from one sample in a study of identical twins. TCRdb ran MiXCR on the 5' RACE reads and lists one entry per CDR3 protein. This table has about 690,000 distinct CDR3 sequences, around 6.1% appearing once. What was sequenced was naive T cells sorted from blood. Receptors were obtained from a man aged 18 to 29 in good health. Each CDR3 is given with its conserved first and last residue. D genes are given only for firm matches. Clone size is given for some rows only: seen once, a few or many times, or a class if the clone is expanded.

clone_size,v_call,d_call,j_call,cdr3_aa,cdr3_nt
-,TRBV30,-,TRBJ2-1,CAWRSDTYNEQFF,TGTGCCTGGAGGTCGGACACGTACAATGAGCAGTTCTTC
few,TRBV19,TRBD1,TRBJ1-5,CASSTRDRVSNQPQHF,TGTGCCAGTAGTACCCGGGACAGGGTAAGCAATCAGCCCCAGCATTTT
few,TRBV5-1,-,TRBJ2-7,CASSLVSSEYEQYF,TGCGCCAGCAGCTTGGTTTCCTCTGAATACGAGCAGTACTTC
-,TRBV29-1,-,TRBJ2-2,CSVVRVGTGELFF,TGCAGCGTTGTCCGAGTGGGCACCGGGGAGCTGTTTTTT
many,TRBV5-1,-,TRBJ2-7,CASSFREGAYEQYF,TGCGCCAGCAGCTTCCGGGAAGGGGCCTACGAGCAGTACTTC
many,TRBV27,TRBD2,TRBJ2-1,CASSSQPGGRGGYGVSNEQFF,TGTGCCAGCAGTTCCCAGCCAGGAGGGAGGGGTGGGTACGGGGTAAGCAATGAGCAGTTCTTC
many,TRBV25-1,-,TRBJ2-2,CASSAEGTGELFF,TGTGCCAGCAGTGCCGAGGGCACCGGGGAGCTGTTTTTT
many,TRBV29-1,-,TRBJ2-3,CSVAWEDTQYF,TGCAGCGTTGCATGGGAGGATACGCAGTATTTT
-,TRBV21-1,-,TRBJ1-4,CASSNGTGGEKLFF,TGTGCCAGCAGCAACGGGACAGGGGGTGAAAAACTGTTTTTT
many,TRBV5-1,-,TRBJ2-3,CASSPGAYSSTDTQYF,TGCGCCAGCAGCCCCGGGGCCTACTCTAGCACAGATACGCAGTATTTT
-,TRBV7-6,-,TRBJ2-3,CASSLAHADTQYF,TGTGCCAGCAGCTTAGCGCACGCAGATACGCAGTATTTT
-,TRBV20-1,-,TRBJ2-7,CSARVFGSSYEQYF,TGCAGTGCTAGAGTCTTCGGTAGCTCCTACGAGCAGTACTTC
-,TRBV18,-,TRBJ2-5,CASSPQGQVETQYF,TGTGCCAGCTCACCACAGGGGCAAGTGGAGACCCAGTACTTC
-,TRBV7-9,TRBD2,TRBJ2-1,CASQGLAKNEQFF,TGTGCCAGCCAGGGACTAGCTAAGAATGAGCAGTTCTTC
many,TRBV20-1,TRBD2,TRBJ2-7,CSVGSGIEQYF,TGCAGTGTTGGGAGCGGGATCGAGCAGTACTTC
many,TRBV5-5,TRBD1,TRBJ2-3,CASSRGQGGPDTQYF,TGTGCCAGCAGCCGAGGACAGGGAGGCCCAGATACGCAGTATTTT
many,TRBV27,TRBD1,TRBJ2-7,CASSFGTGVEQYF,TGTGCCAGCAGTTTCGGGACAGGGGTCGAGCAGTACTTC
many,TRBV6-1,-,TRBJ2-1,CASSESQGSYNEQFF,TGTGCCAGCAGCGAGAGCCAGGGGTCCTACAATGAGCAGTTCTTC
many,TRBV9,TRBD2,TRBJ2-1,CASSRGTSGRSYNEQFF,TGTGCCAGCAGCCGAGGGACTAGCGGGAGGAGTTACAATGAGCAGTTCTTC
few,TRBV12-3/TRBV12-4,-,TRBJ2-3,CASSLAAGLGTDTQYF,TGTGCCAGCAGTTTAGCAGCCGGACTCGGCACAGATACGCAGTATTTT
many,TRBV12-3/TRBV12-4,TRBD2,TRBJ2-1,CASSLGLAGNYNEQFF,TGTGCCAGCAGTCTCGGACTAGCGGGGAACTACAATGAGCAGTTCTTC
many,TRBV12-3/TRBV12-4,-,TRBJ2-1,CASIQDSHNEQFF,TGTGCCAGCATTCAGGACAGTCACAATGAGCAGTTCTTC
-,TRBV7-9,-,TRBJ1-2,CAMKGGYGYTF,TGTGCCATGAAGGGGGGCTATGGCTACACCTTC
few,TRBV7-9,-,TRBJ2-1,CASSLLEYNEQFF,TGTGCCAGCAGCTTGTTGGAGTACAATGAGCAGTTCTTC